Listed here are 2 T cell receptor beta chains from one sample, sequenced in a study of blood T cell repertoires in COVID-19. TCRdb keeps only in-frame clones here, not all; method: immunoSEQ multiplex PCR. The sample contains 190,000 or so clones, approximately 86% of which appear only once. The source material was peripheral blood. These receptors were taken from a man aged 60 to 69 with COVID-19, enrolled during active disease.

Here the CDR3 reads CASSQARGQNPTGELFF. CDR3 DNA: TGTGCCAGCAGCCAAGCCCGGGGACAGAATCCTACCGGGGAGCTGTTTTTT. The chain has TRBV4-2 and TRBJ2-2, with 7 nucleotides matching TRBD1. CDR1 and CDR2 (germline): LGHNA, YNFKEQ. The CDR3 is made up of 17 amino acids. V was pared by 1 base and J by 5 bases, with 10 bases of the junction left unmatched.

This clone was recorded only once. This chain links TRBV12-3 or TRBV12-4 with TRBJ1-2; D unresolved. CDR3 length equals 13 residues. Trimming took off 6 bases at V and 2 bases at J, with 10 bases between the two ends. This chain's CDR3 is CASSQTLNYGYTF. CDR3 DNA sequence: TGTGCCAGCAGCCAGACACTCAACTATGGCTACACCTTC.